The 7 T cell receptor beta chains given below trace back to one sample, sequenced in a study of T-cell reconstitution after alpha-beta-depleted transplantation in children. Unique molecular identifiers were used in preparing the TCRbeta library. TCRdb analysed the PCR reads with MiXCR anew, one entry per CDR3 protein. The table lists about 440,000 distinct CDR3 sequences, about 40% of them singletons, with under 35% in the top ten. Sequenced material: PBMCs, taken before TCRalphabeta/CD19-depleted stem cell transplant. These receptors all come from a girl under 10 years old with aplastic anemia, due to receive a stem cell transplant.

A few counts support this clonotype. The rearrangement links TRBV9 to TRBJ2-6, with a possible D match to TRBD1 (6 bases). V lost 4 bases to trimming and J lost 2 bases, with 22 bases between them. CDR3 length: 19 amino acids. CDR1 and CDR2 (germline): SGDLS, YYNGEE. CDR3 DNA: TGTGCCAGCAGCCTAGTAAAAGGGACAAATTCGCCTGGGGCCAACGTCCTGACTTTC. Encoded protein: CASSLVKGTNSPGANVLTF.

V usage is TRBV10-3 and J usage is TRBJ1-1; tentative D call: TRBD1 (5 bases). Germline values: CDR1 ENHRY, CDR2 SYGVKD. The CDR3 is 14 amino acids. V lost 3 bases to trimming and J lost 5 bases, with 13 bases between them. Written as DNA, the CDR3 is TGTGCCATCAGTGATAGGGTCGAGGGGACTGAAGCTTTCTTT. Its translation: CAISDRVEGTEAFF.

This clonotype was found many times. The J gene is TRBJ2-3, the V gene TRBV9, with 10 bases matching TRBD2. Germline V lookup: CDR1 SGDLS, CDR2 YYNGEE. The V segment lost 6 bases and the J segment 0 bases; nucleotides outside the gene matches: 7. This CDR3 region has 16 residues. The CDR3, as DNA: TGTGCCAGCAAAAAAACTAGCGGGGCTAGCACAGATACGCAGTATTTT. Translated, it gives CASKKTSGASTDTQYF.

This clonotype was observed a handful of times. V and J are TRBV5-1 and TRBJ2-5; 9 nucleotides align to TRBD2. CDR1 is SGHRS, CDR2 YFSETQ, per germline. V lost 4 bases, J lost 2 bases, and 6 bases stayed unmatched. The CDR3 runs 15 residues. The DNA of the CDR3 is TGCGCCAGCAGCCGTAGCGGGGGACGGCAAGAGACCCAGTACTTC. It is translated as CASSRSGGRQETQYF. The full variable domain, with the rest looked up from reference TRBV5-1 and TRBJ2-5, is KAGVTQTPRYLIKTRGQQVTLSCSPISGHRSVSWYQQTPGQGLQFLFEYFSETQRNKGNFPGRFSGRQFSNSRSEMNVSTLELGDSALYLCASSRSGGRQETQYFGPGTRLLVL.

This sequence joins TRBV12-3 or TRBV12-4 and TRBJ2-3; TRBD2 matches at 9 bases. Trimming removed 6 bases from V and 5 bases from J; junction bases left unmatched: 9. The CDR3 is 15 amino acids. Written as DNA, the CDR3 is TGTGCCAGCAGGTCCGCAGCGGGGGGCCTAGATACGCAGTATTTT. Protein product: CASRSAAGGLDTQYF.

CDR3 DNA: TGTGCCACCAGATCAGGGGGCCAAGAGACCCAGTACTTC. Translating gives CATRSGGQETQYF. The chain has TRBV24-1 and TRBJ2-5, with 7 nucleotides matching TRBD1. The CDR3 has 13 amino acids. Losses at the gene ends were 7 bases for V and 1 base for J; bases not matched to a gene: 2. Germline V gene lookup returns CDR1 KGHDR and CDR2 SFDVKD.

This clonotype was seen a single time. The rearrangement uses TRBV27 and TRBJ2-7, with TRBD2 as a possible D gene (5 bases). The CDR3 sequence is 14 residues long. Germline-derived CDR1 and CDR2 are MNHEY and SMNVEV (reference sequence). Trimming took 1 base from V and 6 from J, leaving 13 bases between them. The CDR3 DNA follows: TGTGCCAGCAGTTTATTGTACGGAGGTACCGAGCAGTACTTC. Its translation is CASSLLYGGTEQYF.